The sample holds many counts of the clone carrying this TCR beta chain. This sample was included in a study of neurological immune-mediated disorders. The germline V gene encodes CDR1 DFQATT and CDR2 SNEGSKA (reference sequence). Unmatched junction bases numbered 6, after V lost 6 bases and J lost 0 bases. The CDR3 length is 15 residues. 5'RACE with 10-nucleotide random UMIs produced the cDNA. From the 5' RACE reads, TCRdb called clonotypes with MiXCR, one entry per CDR3 protein. The table lists about 50,000 distinct CDR3 sequences, roughly 3.2% of them singletons. Sequencing input: PBMCs. V and J are TRBV20-1 and TRBJ2-3; TRBD1 agrees at 10 bases. The sequence came from a woman aged 45 to 65 with multiple sclerosis. The CDR3 protein is CSALDRGTSTDTQYF. The DNA for the CDR3 is TGCAGTGCGCTGGACAGGGGGACTAGCACAGATACGCAGTATTTT.